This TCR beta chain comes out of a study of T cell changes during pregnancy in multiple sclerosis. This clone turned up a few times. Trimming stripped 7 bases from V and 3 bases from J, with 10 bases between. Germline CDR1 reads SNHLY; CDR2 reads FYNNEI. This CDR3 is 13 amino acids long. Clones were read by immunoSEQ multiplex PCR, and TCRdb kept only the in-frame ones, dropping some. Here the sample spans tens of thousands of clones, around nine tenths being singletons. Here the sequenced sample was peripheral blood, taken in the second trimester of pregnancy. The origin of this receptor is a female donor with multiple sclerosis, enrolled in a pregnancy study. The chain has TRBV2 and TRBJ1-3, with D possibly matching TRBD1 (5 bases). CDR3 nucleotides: TGTGCCAGCAATCAGGGATTTGGAAACACCATATATTTT. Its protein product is CASNQGFGNTIYF.